This TCR beta chain was captured in a study of Graves' ophthalmopathy and Graves' hyperthyroidism. Germline trimming cut 4 bases from V and 4 bases from J; bases unmatched to any gene: 6. CDR3 length: 14 amino acids. Germline V gene lookup returns CDR1 SQVTM and CDR2 ANQGSEA. Ophthalmopathy in the donors was of moderate-to-severe activity, with CAS ≥3, NOSPECS ≥4 and duration under 3 months. No donor had other autoimmune disease, uncontrolled infection, pregnancy or lactation. Orbital computed tomography and thyroid ultrasound, along with TRAb, serum thyroxine and clinical symptoms, underpinned diagnosis. Amplification of the TCR beta CDR3 regions used RNA transcripts (as template). First-round RT-PCR used HTBI primers; second-round multiplex PCR followed. TCRdb re-called the multiplex PCR reads through MiXCR, storing one row per CDR3 protein. The sample includes about 640,000 distinct CDR3 sequences, about 41% seen only once; the top ten take over 2.5%.

A word on this clonotype: What it binds is unknown.

General study results and limits: Using a 13-signature model, the authors split ophthalmopathy from stable hyperthyroidism, with about 88% sensitivity and around 76% specificity.

This rearrangement joins TRBV29-1 to TRBJ1-2; TRBD1 aligns across 10 bases. This receptor was taken from an adult man with Graves' ophthalmopathy. Input material: peripheral blood. CDR3 in amino acids: CSVVGTGEIYGYTF. CDR3 coding DNA: TGCAGCGTTGTGGGGACAGGGGAAATCTATGGCTACACCTTC.